The 18 T cell receptor beta chains presented below share a single source sample, sequenced in a study of tissue T cells after allogeneic stem cell transplantation. The time point here: mouse harvest day 7 after allogeneic transplant. Each mouse received 10^7 T-cell-depleted marrow cells plus 10^6 splenic CD5+ T cells by tail vein. Assay used: immunoSEQ multiplex PCR; TCRdb lists only in-frame clones, some missing. The sample consists of thousands of clones, about 47% of them appearing once. The specimen was gut tissue. These receptors all stem from a female BALB/c mouse given C57BL/6 T cells with graft-versus-host disease after an allogeneic hematopoietic cell transplant.

In this sample, this clone turned up once. Germline and genes: mouse. From the germline J gene comes the end of the CDR3, since the read stops 1 residue before it. The chain uses TRBV23 and TRBJ2-5; the D call TRBD1 from the table was never checked on the DNA. Germline loops: CDR1 KGHTA, CDR2 FQNQQP. The CDR3 extends over 16 amino acids. CDR3 residues: CSSSHPPGQGAGTQYF. CDR3 DNA, as far as it was read: TGCTCCAGCAGTCATCCCCCGGGACAGGGGGCTGGCACCCAGTAC.

Worth noting for this clone: Gene names are mouse gene names. The part of the CDR3 DNA that was read is TGTGCCAGCTCTCTTCCGACTGGGGGCTCCTATGAACAGTAC. Translated, it gives CASSLPTGGSYEQY. In full, the CDR3 is CASSLPTGGSYEQYF. V usage is TRBV12-1 and J usage is TRBJ2-7; 9 nucleotides line up with TRBD2. The read comes to an end 1 residue before the CDR3 does, leaving the germline J gene to fill in the end. The ends lost 1 base at V and 0 bases at J; junction bases unmatched: 3. The CDR3 sequence is 15 residues long. CDR1 SGHSN and CDR2 HYEKVE come from the germline V gene.

This clone has more than one count but fewer than ten. Gene names and germline refer to mouse. Sequencing ends 1 residue short of the CDR3 end; the germline J gene provides the rest. V is TRBV26 and J is TRBJ2-7; possibly TRBD1 for D (5 bases). Germline CDR1 is KGHPV and CDR2 is FQNQEV (reference sequence). The CDR3 spans 13 residues. V gave up 6 bases and J gave up 2 bases, with 11 bases separating them. CDR3 DNA, as far as it was read: TGTGCCAGCAGAGACGGACAACCCTATGAACAGTAC. This translates into CASRDGQPYEQY. The full CDR3 sequence reads CASRDGQPYEQYF.

Notes on this clone: The germline and genes are mouse ones. The DNA ends 1 residue before the CDR3 does, and the rest of the CDR3 is filled in from the germline J gene. The chain has TRBV12-2 and TRBJ2-3, with D unclear. V was cut by 0 bases and J by 2 bases, with 2 bases left in between. This CDR3 contains 12 residues. Germline assignment: CDR1 SGHLS and CDR2 HYDKME. The CDR3: CASSLDAETLYF. CDR3 bases read: TGTGCCAGCTCTCTCGATGCAGAAACGCTGTAT.

On this clone itself: Gene names refer to mouse genes. Coverage ceases 1 residue before the CDR3 finishes, and the germline J gene fills in the end. The chain links TRBV26 to TRBJ2-7; perhaps TRBD1 as D (6 bases). CDR3 length: 14 residues. CDR1 and CDR2 from the germline V gene are KGHPV and FQNQEV (reference sequence). The V and J ends lost 0 bases and 2 bases respectively, with 8 bases between them. The sequenced part of the CDR3 DNA is TGTGCCAGCAGTCTGTCAGGACAGACCTATGAACAGTAC. Translating it yields CASSLSGQTYEQY. From start to end, the CDR3 is CASSLSGQTYEQYF.

Of note for this clone: Mouse names are used for the genes. The read ends 1 residue shy of where the CDR3 ends; the end is completed using the germline J gene. This sequence joins TRBV16 and TRBJ1-1; 9 bases are shared with TRBD1. The CDR3 has 16 residues. Germline V gene data show CDR1 as SGHSA and CDR2 as FRNQAP. The trim removed 1 base at V and 1 base at J, leaving 4 bases unmatched. CDR3 loop: CASSLAGQGRNTEVFF. CDR3 DNA (partial): TGTGCAAGCAGCTTAGCGGGACAGGGAAGGAACACAGAAGTCTTC.

With regard to this clone: The genes and germline here are from mouse. The DNA ends 1 residue before the CDR3 does, and the rest of the CDR3 is filled in from the germline J gene. The rearrangement links TRBV26 to TRBJ2-3; D is unclear. CDR1 is KGHPV and CDR2 is FQNQEV in the germline V gene (reference sequence). The CDR3 is made up of 11 amino acids. The V and J ends lost 0 bases and 8 bases respectively, with 3 bases between them. Incomplete CDR3 DNA: TGTGCCAGCAGTCTGTCACGAACGCTGTAT. Amino acid sequence: CASSLSRTLY. The whole CDR3 sequence is CASSLSRTLYF. Using reference TRBV26 and TRBJ2-3 for the parts outside the CDR3, the full variable domain is NSKVIQTPRYLVKGQGQKAKMRCIPEKGHPVVFWYQQNKNNEFKFLINFQNQEVLQQIDMTEKRFSAECPSNSPCSLEIQSSEAGDSALYLCASSLSRTLYFGSGTRLTVL.

As to this clone: Gene names are the mouse ones. The read ends 1 residue shy of where the CDR3 ends; the end is completed using the germline J gene. This chain uses TRBV26 with TRBJ2-4; D gene unclear. Per germline, CDR1 KGHPV and CDR2 FQNQEV (reference sequence). The CDR3 runs to 13 residues. V lost 2 bases to trimming and J lost 0 bases, with 3 bases between them. This CDR3 reads CASSLGSQNTLYF. Partial CDR3 DNA: TGTGCCAGCAGTCTGGGGAGTCAAAACACCTTGTAC.

This clone has just a few counts. These gene names are mouse names. The CDR3 is CASSPRQGAHEQYF. The sequenced part of the CDR3 DNA is TGTGCTAGCAGCCCTCGACAGGGGGCGCATGAACAGTAC. The V call is TRBV29, the J call TRBJ2-7; TRBD1 matches at 10 bases. The observed sequence ends 1 residue before the CDR3 terminus, with the missing tail filled in from the germline J gene. V lost 6 bases and J lost 5; bases outside the gene matches: 7. CDR1 is MSHET, CDR2 SYDVDS, per germline. The length of the CDR3 is 14 residues.

This clone was seen a few times. Mouse gene names and germline throughout. The read stops 1 residue short of the end of the CDR3; the missing end is completed from the germline J gene. The chain joins TRBV22 to TRBJ2-5; the table names TRBD1, a call not compared with the DNA. TRBV22 is recorded as a pseudogene. The CDR3 runs 13 residues. The CDR3 sequence: CASSRQGKDTQYF. CDR3 DNA (partial): TGTGCCAGCAGTCGACAGGGGAAAGACACCCAGTAC.

This clone was found a few times. Genes and germline come from the mouse. The sequenced fragment ends 1 residue before the CDR3 boundary, so the rest is inferred from the germline J gene. The chain employs TRBV2 and TRBJ1-2, with 10 bases lining up with TRBD1. Looked up from germline, CDR1 is LGHNA and CDR2 is YSYQKL. Trimming at V came to 3 bases and at J to 3 bases, leaving 1 base not matched to a gene. The CDR3 is made up of 14 amino acids. The CDR3: CASSHGQGDSDYTF. The covered CDR3 bases are TGTGCCAGCAGCCACGGACAGGGGGACTCCGACTACACC.

With respect to this clone: The gene names here belong to mouse. Read sequence stops 1 residue before the CDR3 end, and the germline J gene provides the missing end. V gene TRBV24 combines with J gene TRBJ2-3; D call uncertain. Trimming took off 6 bases at V and 0 bases at J, with 4 bases between the two ends. The germline V gene encodes CDR1 KGHTA and CDR2 FRNEEI. The length of the CDR3 is 12 residues. The CDR3 spells CASRDSAETLYF. The sequenced CDR3 bases are TGTGCCAGCAGAGACAGTGCAGAAACGCTGTAT.

This clone was observed a single time. Genes and germline are mouse. With the read ending 1 residue before the CDR3 end, the germline J gene is used to fill in that end. The chain links TRBV26 to TRBJ1-6, with D uncertain. TRBJ1-6 is an ORF; its function is uncertain. Germline V gives CDR1 KGHPV, CDR2 FQNQEV (reference sequence). The CDR3 length is 14 residues. V was clipped by 6 bases and J by 3 bases, with 9 bases between them. The CDR3 sequence: CASSSRIYNSPLYF. Incomplete CDR3 DNA: TGTGCCAGCAGCAGCAGAATCTATAATTCGCCCCTCTAC.

To note about this clone: All gene names here are mouse names. The read halts 1 residue ahead of the CDR3 end, with the missing end drawn from the germline J gene. The J gene is TRBJ2-7, the V gene TRBV16, with D uncertain. Trimming stripped 0 bases from V and 3 bases from J, with 3 bases between. This CDR3 spans 12 amino acids. Germline lookup yields CDR1 SGHSA and CDR2 FRNQAP. The covered CDR3 bases are TGTGCAAGCAGCTTAGAGGTCTATGAACAGTAC. Its protein product is CASSLEVYEQY. The complete CDR3 sequence is CASSLEVYEQYF. Looking up the rest from reference TRBV16 and TRBJ2-7 gives the full variable domain: NAGVIQTPRHKVTGKGQEATLWCEPISGHSAVFWYRQTIVQGLEFLTYFRNQAPIDDSGMPKERFSAQMPNQSHSTLKIQSTQPQDSAVYLCASSLEVYEQYFGPGTRLTVL.

This clone was detected only once. Genes and germline are mouse. The read ends 1 residue before the CDR3 terminus; that terminus is restored from the germline J gene. The chain joins TRBV26 to TRBJ1-4; the match to TRBD1 covers 10 bases. The germline V gene encodes CDR1 KGHPV and CDR2 FQNQEV (reference sequence). This CDR3 has 15 residues. J lost 5 bases, V lost 4 bases, and 4 bases had no gene match. The CDR3 is CASSPPGQGNERLFF. CDR3 DNA (partial): TGTGCCAGCAGTCCTCCGGGACAGGGGAACGAAAGATTATTT.

Note on this clone: Mouse germline and gene names are used. The sequence runs out 1 residue before the end of the CDR3; the remainder is reconstructed from the germline J gene. This chain uses TRBV1 with TRBJ1-6, with 10 bases that match TRBD1. TRBJ1-6 is noted as an ORF with a role that remains uncertain. CDR3 length: 16 residues. After removal of 3 bases from V and 6 bases from J, the junction contained 5 bases not matched to a gene. Germline V gene lookup returns CDR1 NSQYPW and CDR2 LRSPGD (reference sequence). CDR3 loop: CTCSARDRGRNSPLYF. Incomplete CDR3 DNA: TGCACCTGCAGTGCGAGGGACAGGGGACGTAATTCGCCCCTCTAC.

As concerns this clone: The genes and germline here are from mouse. The missing CDR3 end, 1 residue past where the read stops, is filled in from the germline J gene. The genes are TRBV2 and TRBJ2-4, with 10 bases fitting TRBD2. Germline lookup yields CDR1 LGHNA and CDR2 YSYQKL. V gave up 0 bases and J gave up 1 base; unmatched junction bases: 4. The CDR3 has 17 amino acids. The CDR3 sequence is CASSQEAGGARQNTLYF. The CDR3 DNA, read in part, is TGTGCCAGCAGCCAAGAGGCTGGGGGGGCACGTCAAAACACCTTGTAC.

This clone was counted between two and nine times. The gene names here belong to mouse. The CDR3 end is not reached by the read, which stops 1 residue before it; the germline J gene fills it in. The chain links TRBV16 to TRBJ2-7, with D possibly matching TRBD1 (6 bases). This CDR3 is built from 15 residues. The germline V gene encodes CDR1 SGHSA and CDR2 FRNQAP. The V and J ends lost 1 base and 0 bases respectively, with 10 bases between them. The sequenced part of the CDR3 DNA is TGTGCAAGCAGCTTAGGGGGACAAAGCTCCTATGAACAGTAC. This sequence encodes CASSLGGQSSYEQY. The entire CDR3 is CASSLGGQSSYEQYF.